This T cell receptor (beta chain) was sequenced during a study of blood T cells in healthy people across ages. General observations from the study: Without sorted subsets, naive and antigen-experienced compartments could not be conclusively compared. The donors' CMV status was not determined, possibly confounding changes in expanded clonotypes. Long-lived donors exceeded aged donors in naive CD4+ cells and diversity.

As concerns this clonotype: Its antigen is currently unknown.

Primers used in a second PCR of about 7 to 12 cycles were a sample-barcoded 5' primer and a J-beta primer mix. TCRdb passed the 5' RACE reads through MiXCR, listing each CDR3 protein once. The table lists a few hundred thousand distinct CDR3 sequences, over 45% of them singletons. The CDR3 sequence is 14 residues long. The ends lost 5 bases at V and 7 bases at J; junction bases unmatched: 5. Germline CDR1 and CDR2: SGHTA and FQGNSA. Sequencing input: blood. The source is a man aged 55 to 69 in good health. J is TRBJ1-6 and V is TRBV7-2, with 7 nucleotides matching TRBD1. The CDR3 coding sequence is TGTGCCAGCAGCCCGACAGGGCAAAATTCACCCCTCCACTTT. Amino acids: CASSPTGQNSPLHF. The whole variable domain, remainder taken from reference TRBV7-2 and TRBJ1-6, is GAGVSQSPSNKVTEKGKDVELRCDPISGHTALYWYRQSLGQGLEFLIYFQGNSAPDKSGLPSDRFSAERTGGSVSTLTIQRTQQEDSAVYLCASSPTGQNSPLHFGNGTRLTVT.